The next 23 T cell receptor beta chains were all read from a single sample in a study of CD8 T cells in ankylosing spondylitis. Each CDR3 protein gets one entry after TCRdb re-called the 5' RACE reads with MiXCR. The repertoire includes a few hundred thousand distinct CDR3 sequences, roughly 20% of them detected once, and about 3.7% sits in the top ten. Sequencing was carried out using blood, either unsorted or a sorted T cell fraction (not recorded which). The receptors originated from a female donor with ankylosing spondylitis or in good health (not recorded which).

V usage is TRBV28 and J usage is TRBJ2-1; perhaps D is TRBD1 or TRBD2 (6 bases each). CDR1 and CDR2 from the germline V gene are MDHEN and SYDVKM. The V end was cut by 1 base, the J end by 9 bases, with 13 bases between. This CDR3 is 14 amino acids long. The CDR3: CASSLLGGQTEQFF. CDR3 DNA sequence: TGTGCCAGCAGTTTATTGGGGGGACAAACTGAGCAGTTCTTC.

This clonotype has just a few counts. At one end, the junction sequence differs from germline, possibly due to a read error. V is TRBV7-2 and J is TRBJ2-1, with D perhaps matching TRBD2 (6 bases). The CDR3 loop spans 13 amino acids. Germline V gene sequence: CDR1 SGHTA, CDR2 FQGNSA. In DNA form, the CDR3 reads TGTGCCAGCAGCTTGGGTCGGAGTAGCGGTCAGCTCTTC. Amino acids: CASSLGRSSGQLF. The full variable domain, in which reference TRBV7-2 and TRBJ2-1 provide the parts outside the CDR3, is GAGVSQSPSNKVTEKGKDVELRCDPISGHTALYWYRQSLGQGLEFLIYFQGNSAPDKSGLPSDRFSAERTGGSVSTLTIQRTQQEDSAVYLCASSLGRSSGQLFGPGTRLTVL.

The table lists this clonotype with a few counts. The chain couples TRBV5-1 to TRBJ2-3, with 11 bases matching TRBD2. This CDR3 is built from 15 residues. V shed 3 bases and J 2 bases; nucleotides not matched to a gene: 2. The germline CDR1 and CDR2 sequences are SGHRS and YFSETQ. In DNA form, the CDR3 reads TGCGCCAGCAGCTCGGGACTAGCGGCCACAGATACGCAGTATTTT. Translation gives CASSSGLAATDTQYF.

In its sample, this clonotype was seen many times. Here the CDR3 DNA reads TGCAGTGCTAGAAGGCAGTCGAACACTGAAGCTTTCTTT. Translating it yields CSARRQSNTEAFF. The rearrangement uses TRBV20-1 and TRBJ1-1; D gene unclear. In germline, CDR1 is DFQATT, CDR2 SNEGSKA (reference sequence). The CDR3 totals 13 residues. V was trimmed by 2 bases and J by 1 base, leaving 8 bases between them.

V gene TRBV6-1 combines with J gene TRBJ2-7; D possibly corresponds to TRBD1 (5 bases). Germline values: CDR1 MNHNS, CDR2 SASEGT. V lost 0 bases to trimming and J lost 5 bases, with 11 bases between them. The length of the CDR3 is 14 residues. The CDR3 DNA sequence: TGTGCCAGCAGTGAAGCGGGGCCCCTCAACGAGCAGTACTTC. Amino acids: CASSEAGPLNEQYF.

The chain joins TRBV18 to TRBJ2-5; D unclear. The V end lost 4 bases, the J end lost 0 bases, and 9 bases lay between the germline ends. In germline, CDR1 is KGHSH, CDR2 LQKENI. The CDR3 has 14 amino acids. This CDR3 is CASSQSLYQETQYF. DNA for the CDR3: TGTGCCAGCTCACAATCACTATACCAAGAGACCCAGTACTTC.

This clonotype was recorded at least ten times. The chain joins TRBV29-1 to TRBJ2-3; no clear D. Trimming removed 3 bases from V and 1 base from J, with 8 bases in between. CDR1 and CDR2 (germline): SQVTM, ANQGSEA. The length of the CDR3 is 13 residues. CDR3 bases: TGCAGCGTTGATAGGCGCGGCACAGATACGCAGTATTTT. Translation gives CSVDRRGTDTQYF.

Only a few counts were recorded for this clonotype. V is TRBV12-3 or TRBV12-4 and J is TRBJ2-7; D might be TRBD2 (6 bases). This CDR3 comprises 15 residues. V lost 3 bases to trimming and J lost 0 bases, with 12 bases between them. CDR3 in DNA: TGTGCCAGCAGTTTGGCGGGACGTCACTCCTACGAGCAGTACTTC. Translation gives CASSLAGRHSYEQYF.

As regards this clonotype: The junction departs from germline at one end; a sequencing error may be responsible. This chain joins TRBV12-3 or TRBV12-4 and TRBJ2-5; D gene unclear. This CDR3 contains 13 residues. CDR3 sequence (DNA): TGTGCCAGCAGTTTACGGAGAAGAGAGAGCCAGTACTTC. It codes for CASSLRRRESQYF.

The chain joins TRBV6-2 or TRBV6-3 to TRBJ2-1; 12 nucleotides agree with TRBD2. The CDR3 spans 17 residues. Losses at the gene ends were 5 bases for V and 6 bases for J; bases not matched to a gene: 11. The germline CDR1 and CDR2 sequences are MNHEY and SVGEGT. The CDR3 here is CASSTLAGGPSGNEQFF. CDR3 nucleotides: TGTGCCAGCAGTACTCTAGCGGGAGGGCCCTCGGGCAATGAGCAGTTCTTC.

This clonotype was seen at least ten times. The chain recombines TRBV12-3 or TRBV12-4 with TRBJ2-7; 10 positions match TRBD2. The CDR3 has 18 residues. V shed 4 bases and J 3 bases; nucleotides not matched to a gene: 15. Here the CDR3 reads CASSSGRKAGGPIYEQYF. CDR3 nucleotide sequence: TGTGCCAGCAGTTCTGGCCGAAAAGCGGGAGGGCCTATCTACGAGCAGTACTTC.

J is TRBJ2-2 and V is TRBV2; 12 nucleotides match TRBD2. Per germline, CDR1 SNHLY and CDR2 FYNNEI. CDR3 size: 18 residues. V shed 5 bases, J shed 2 bases, and the junction held 9 bases outside the gene matches. The CDR3 loop reads CASSRSSGRGINTGELFF. The DNA of the CDR3 is TGTGCCAGCAGTAGGTCTAGCGGGAGGGGGATCAACACCGGGGAGCTGTTTTTT.

The rearrangement links TRBV12-3 or TRBV12-4 to TRBJ1-1; D not resolved. The CDR3 is made up of 14 amino acids. The V and J ends lost 5 bases and 1 base respectively, with 11 bases between them. The CDR3 sequence is CASSTKGENTEAFF. CDR3 bases: TGTGCCAGCAGTACCAAGGGTGAGAACACTGAAGCTTTCTTT.

V and J are TRBV18 and TRBJ2-4, with D perhaps matching TRBD1 (6 bases). Germline CDR1 and CDR2: KGHSH and LQKENI. The CDR3 runs 18 residues. Trimming took 3 bases from V and 5 from J, leaving 23 bases between them. The CDR3 region is CASSPKVVTGTSENIQYF. CDR3 sequence (DNA): TGTGCCAGCTCACCGAAAGTCGTGACCGGGACATCGGAAAACATTCAGTACTTC.

This clonotype is medium-sized within its sample. The chain carries TRBV20-1 and TRBJ2-5; 8 bases line up with TRBD2. The junction had 12 bases not matched to a gene; V was cut back by 5 bases and J by 1 base. This CDR3 spans 16 amino acids. CDR1 and CDR2 from the germline V gene are DFQATT and SNEGSKA (reference sequence). The CDR3 is CSASGGRGPSQETQYF. The CDR3 DNA reads TGCAGTGCTTCGGGGGGGAGAGGACCGAGCCAAGAGACCCAGTACTTC.

This clonotype has just a few counts. The rearrangement joins TRBV4-3 to TRBJ2-2; D is undetermined. In germline, CDR1 is LGHNA, CDR2 YSLEER. There are 16 residues in the CDR3. The V gene lost 1 base and the J gene lost 0 bases, with 9 bases spanning the gap. The chain's CDR3 is CASSQALGSNTGELFF. The CDR3 region has the DNA TGCGCCAGCAGCCAAGCCCTCGGGTCGAACACCGGGGAGCTGTTTTTT.

There are many counts of this clonotype. This rearrangement joins TRBV10-3 to TRBJ1-5, with a tentative D call TRBD1 (6 bases). V was cut by 7 bases and J by 2 bases, with 21 bases left in between. This CDR3 has 17 amino acids. Germline assignment: CDR1 ENHRY and CDR2 SYGVKD. The CDR3 nucleotides are TGTGCCATCACCTACGGGGGGCCACCCTACGGCAATCAGCCCCAGCATTTT. This encodes CAITYGGPPYGNQPQHF.

The sample holds a few counts of this clonotype. This chain connects TRBV12-3 or TRBV12-4 to TRBJ1-2, with D perhaps matching TRBD1 (6 bases). The germline V and J ends were trimmed by 3 bases and 8 bases, with 13 bases remaining between them. The CDR3 loop spans 13 amino acids. The CDR3 region has the DNA TGTGCCAGCAGTTTGGGGGCAGGGGTCGGCTACACCTTC. It specifies CASSLGAGVGYTF.

The gene calls are TRBV5-1 and TRBJ1-6; D not resolved. With 0 bases removed from V and 10 bases from J, the gap between germline ends came to 8 bases. CDR3 length: 13 amino acids. Germline V CDR1 and CDR2: SGHRS, YFSETQ. The CDR3 sequence is CASSLATSSPLHF. The CDR3 DNA sequence: TGCGCCAGCAGCTTGGCCACGTCGTCACCCCTCCACTTT.

The rearrangement uses TRBV12-3 or TRBV12-4 and TRBJ1-1; D gene ambiguous. The CDR3 has 13 amino acids. The ends were cut back, 6 bases at V and 14 bases at J, with 22 bases in the middle. DNA of the CDR3: TGTGCCAGCAGCTCCCGGGTAGGCCTCCGGTTATTCTTT. The encoded protein is CASSSRVGLRLFF.

The chain recombines TRBV7-8 with TRBJ2-2; no firm D call. This CDR3 region has 16 residues. V was cut by 4 bases and J by 1 base, with 13 bases left in between. From germline, CDR1 is SGHVS and CDR2 FQNEAQ. CDR3 amino acids: CASSSNSHVNTGELFF. CDR3 DNA: TGTGCCAGCAGCTCCAACTCTCACGTGAACACCGGGGAGCTGTTTTTT.

CDR3 DNA sequence: TGTGCCAGCGGGCAGCCGAGGAACTATGGCTACACCTTC. Its protein product is CASGQPRNYGYTF. This chain connects TRBV7-2 to TRBJ1-2; D remains unclear. The V end was cut by 8 bases, the J end by 2 bases, with 12 bases between. Germline assignment: CDR1 SGHTA and CDR2 FQGNSA. The CDR3 contains 13 residues.

This clonotype was detected only a few times. The chain combines TRBV29-1 with TRBJ2-1; 8 bases match TRBD2. In germline, CDR1 is SQVTM, CDR2 ANQGSEA. This CDR3 has 13 residues. Trimming took 6 bases from V and 7 from J; bases not matched to a gene: 8. CDR3 loop: CSVGGLAPNEQFF. For the CDR3, the DNA is TGCAGCGTGGGCGGACTAGCTCCAAATGAGCAGTTCTTC.